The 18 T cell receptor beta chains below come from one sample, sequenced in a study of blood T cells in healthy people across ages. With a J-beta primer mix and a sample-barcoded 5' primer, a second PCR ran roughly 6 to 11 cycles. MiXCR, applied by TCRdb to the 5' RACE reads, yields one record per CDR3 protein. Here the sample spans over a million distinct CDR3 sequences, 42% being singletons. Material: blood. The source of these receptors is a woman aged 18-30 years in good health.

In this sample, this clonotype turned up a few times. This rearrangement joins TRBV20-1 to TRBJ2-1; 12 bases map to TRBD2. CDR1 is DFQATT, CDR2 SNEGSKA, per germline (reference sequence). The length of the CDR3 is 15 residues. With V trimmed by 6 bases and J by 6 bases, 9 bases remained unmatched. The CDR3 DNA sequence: TGCAGTGCCCCACGGCTAGCGGGAGGGGTCAATGAGCAGTTCTTC. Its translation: CSAPRLAGGVNEQFF.

CDR3 bases: TGTGCCAGCAGTTTAATCGGGACAGGGTTTTCCTACGAGCAGTACTTC. Its protein is CASSLIGTGFSYEQYF. This rearrangement joins TRBV12-3 or TRBV12-4 to TRBJ2-7; 9 bases agree with TRBD1. V was clipped by 2 bases and J by 1 base; unmatched bases: 6. CDR3 length equals 16 residues.

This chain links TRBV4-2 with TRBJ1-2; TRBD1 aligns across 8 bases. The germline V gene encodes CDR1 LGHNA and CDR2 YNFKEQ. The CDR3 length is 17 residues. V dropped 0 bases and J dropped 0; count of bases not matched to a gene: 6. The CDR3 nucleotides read TGTGCCAGCAGCCAAGATAATCAGGGGGCAGCTAACTATGGCTACACCTTC. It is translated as CASSQDNQGAANYGYTF.

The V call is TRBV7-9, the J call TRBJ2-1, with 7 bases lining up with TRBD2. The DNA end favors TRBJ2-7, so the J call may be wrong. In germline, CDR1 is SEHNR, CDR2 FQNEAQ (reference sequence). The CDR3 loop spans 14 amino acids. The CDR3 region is CATRPGRMYNEQYF. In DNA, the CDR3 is TGTGCCACCAGACCCGGGAGGATGTACAATGAGCAGTACTTC.

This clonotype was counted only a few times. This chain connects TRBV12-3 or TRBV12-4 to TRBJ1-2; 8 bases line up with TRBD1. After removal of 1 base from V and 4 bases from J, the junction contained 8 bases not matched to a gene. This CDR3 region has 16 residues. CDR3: CASSLGQGTFFYGYTF. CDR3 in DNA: TGTGCCAGCAGTTTAGGACAGGGGACTTTTTTCTATGGCTACACCTTC.

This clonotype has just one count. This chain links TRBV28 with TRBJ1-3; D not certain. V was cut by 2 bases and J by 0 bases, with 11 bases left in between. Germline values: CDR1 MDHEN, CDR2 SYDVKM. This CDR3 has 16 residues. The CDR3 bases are TGTGCCAGCAGTTTAGCTGGTAGTACCTCTGGAAACACCATATATTTT. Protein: CASSLAGSTSGNTIYF.

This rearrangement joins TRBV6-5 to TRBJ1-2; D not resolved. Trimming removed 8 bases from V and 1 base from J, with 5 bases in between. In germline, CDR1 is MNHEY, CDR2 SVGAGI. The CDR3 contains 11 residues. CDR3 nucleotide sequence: TGTGCCAGCGGGTATAACTATGGCTACACCTTC. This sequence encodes CASGYNYGYTF.

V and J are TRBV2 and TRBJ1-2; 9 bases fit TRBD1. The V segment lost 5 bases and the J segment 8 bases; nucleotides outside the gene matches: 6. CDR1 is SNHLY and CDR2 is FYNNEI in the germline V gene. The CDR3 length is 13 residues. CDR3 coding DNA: TGTGCCAGCAGTACACAGGGGGCGGCGGGCTACACCTTC. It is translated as CASSTQGAAGYTF.

CDR3 loop: CASSLLGGGISYNEQFF. The DNA for the CDR3 is TGTGCCAGCAGTTTATTGGGGGGGGGCATATCCTACAATGAGCAGTTCTTC. This chain links TRBV27 with TRBJ2-1; TRBD2 might be the D (7 bases). V lost 1 base, J lost 1 base, and 14 bases lay in between. CDR3 length: 17 residues. Germline lookup yields CDR1 MNHEY and CDR2 SMNVEV (reference sequence).

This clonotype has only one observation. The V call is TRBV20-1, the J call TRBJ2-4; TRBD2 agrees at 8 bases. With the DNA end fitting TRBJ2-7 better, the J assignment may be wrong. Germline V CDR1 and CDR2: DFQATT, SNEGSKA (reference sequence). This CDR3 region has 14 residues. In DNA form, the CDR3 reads TGCAGTGCTAGACCGGGAGGGGGGGTCTACGAGCAGTACTTC. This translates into CSARPGGGVYEQYF.

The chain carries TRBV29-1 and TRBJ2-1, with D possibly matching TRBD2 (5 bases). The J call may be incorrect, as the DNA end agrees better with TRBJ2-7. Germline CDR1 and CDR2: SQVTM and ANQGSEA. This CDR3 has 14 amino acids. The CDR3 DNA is TGCAGCGCCGTGGACGGGCGGGCCTACAATGAGCAGTACTTC. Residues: CSAVDGRAYNEQYF.

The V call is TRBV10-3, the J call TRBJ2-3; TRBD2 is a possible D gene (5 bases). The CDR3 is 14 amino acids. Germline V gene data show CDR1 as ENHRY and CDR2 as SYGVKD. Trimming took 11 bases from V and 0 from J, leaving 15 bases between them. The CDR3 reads CAVKGLDSTDTQYF. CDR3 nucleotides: TGTGCCGTCAAAGGACTGGATAGCACAGATACGCAGTATTTT.

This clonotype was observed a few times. The CDR3: CASTFTWGSTDTQYF. In DNA form, the CDR3 reads TGTGCCAGCACCTTCACGTGGGGAAGCACAGATACGCAGTATTTT. The chain joins TRBV2 to TRBJ2-3, with D unresolved. Looked up from germline, CDR1 is SNHLY and CDR2 is FYNNEI. The ends were cut back, 7 bases at V and 0 bases at J, with 14 bases in the middle. This CDR3 has 15 residues.

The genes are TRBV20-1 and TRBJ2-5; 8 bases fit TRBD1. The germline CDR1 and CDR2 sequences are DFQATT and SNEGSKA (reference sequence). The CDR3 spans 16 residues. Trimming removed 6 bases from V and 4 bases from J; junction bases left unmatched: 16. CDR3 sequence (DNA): TGCAGTGCCCGACCAGACAGGGGAAGAGGGAGAGAGACCCAGTACTTC. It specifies CSARPDRGRGRETQYF.

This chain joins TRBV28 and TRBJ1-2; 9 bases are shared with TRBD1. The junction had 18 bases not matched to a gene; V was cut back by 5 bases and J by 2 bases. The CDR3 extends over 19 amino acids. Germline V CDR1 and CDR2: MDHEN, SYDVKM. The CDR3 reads CASSTTWVRDRERNYGYTF. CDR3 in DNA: TGTGCCAGCAGTACCACTTGGGTCCGGGACAGGGAAAGGAACTATGGCTACACCTTC.

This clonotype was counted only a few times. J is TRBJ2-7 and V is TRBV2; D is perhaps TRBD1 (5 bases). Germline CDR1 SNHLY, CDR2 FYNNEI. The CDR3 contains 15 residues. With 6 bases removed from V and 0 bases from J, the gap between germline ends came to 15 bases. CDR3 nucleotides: TGTGCCAGCAGGGCCAGACAGTTTGCCTCCTACGAGCAGTACTTC. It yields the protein CASRARQFASYEQYF. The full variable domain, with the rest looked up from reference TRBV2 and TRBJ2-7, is EPEVTQTPSHQVTQMGQEVILRCVPISNHLYFYWYRQILGQKVEFLVSFYNNEISEKSEIFDDQFSVERPDGSNFTLKIRSTKLEDSAMYFCASRARQFASYEQYFGPGTRLTVT.

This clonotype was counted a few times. This CDR3 is CASNTGGNTEAFF. In DNA, the CDR3 is TGTGCCAGCAACACAGGGGGGAACACTGAAGCTTTCTTT. The chain couples TRBV27 to TRBJ1-1; 8 nucleotides agree with TRBD1. Germline V lookup: CDR1 MNHEY, CDR2 SMNVEV (reference sequence). V was clipped by 7 bases and J by 1 base; unmatched bases: 2. The length of the CDR3 is 13 residues.

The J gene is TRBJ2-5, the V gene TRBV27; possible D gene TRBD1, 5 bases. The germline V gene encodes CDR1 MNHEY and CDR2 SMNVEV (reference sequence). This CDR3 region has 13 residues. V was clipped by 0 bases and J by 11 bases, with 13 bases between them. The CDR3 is CASSLSTDNEQYF. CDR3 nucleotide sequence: TGTGCCAGCAGTTTATCGACAGACAATGAGCAGTACTTC.